This TCR beta chain is drawn from a study of CD8+ T cells in alopecia areata. Study at large: Twice daily, treated patients received 5 to 10 mg of oral tofacitinib. Findings and caveats of the study: Resident alphabeta T-cell populations of normal skin are likewise subject to sequencing in scalp samples. Tofacitinib significantly lowered scalp clonality and expanded CD8+ clones among the top 100.

The treatment: oral pan-JAK inhibitor, 5-10 mg twice daily. CDR3 length: 13 amino acids. The V end was cut by 4 bases, the J end by 11 bases, with 18 bases between. Germline CDR1 reads SGHRS; CDR2 reads YFSETQ. TCR sequencing used cDNA made by reverse transcription of extracted RNA. Using immunoSEQ multiplex PCR, the repertoire was profiled, and TCRdb retains in-frame clones only, with some absent. The table shows under 200,000 clones, with around three fifths occurring only once. This clone was counted a single time. Its specificity is not known. The chain links TRBV5-1 to TRBJ2-5, with D possibly being TRBD1 (6 bases). Sequenced here: CD4+ T cells sorted from blood, sampled at week 24, from a patient treated with tofacitinib. The clonotype comes from a human donor with alopecia areata. CDR3 residues: CASSVQGAWEQYF. CDR3 bases: TGCGCCAGCAGCGTACAGGGTGCTTGGGAGCAGTACTTC.